This TCR beta chain was sequenced in a study of blood T cell dynamics during melanoma immunotherapy. Study details: Patients with metastatic melanoma got pembrolizumab or nivolumab-ipilimumab as first-line care.

Time point denoted: pre-treatment baseline. The CD3+ CD4- CD8+ CD45RA- CD45RO-high CD27- CCR7- memory phenotype defined TIE cells. Patients with prior systemic cancer treatment, concomitant immunosuppressants, or other active malignancies were excluded. With regard to this clone: Its antigen is not identified.

Study-wide findings and caveats: Immune-effector CD8+ cells best matched cell-free DNA CDR3 sequences and were most clonal.

All DNA from each sorted CD8+ subset was loaded. The data were produced by immunoSEQ multiplex PCR, yet TCRdb's version contains in-frame clones alone and is incomplete. The sample contains under 2,000 clones, approximately 73% of which appear only once. This CDR3 is built from 17 residues. The germline CDR1 and CDR2 sequences are MGHDK and SYGVNS. The ends were cut back, 3 bases at V and 3 bases at J, with 17 bases in the middle. This chain joins TRBV25-1 and TRBJ2-2, with a possible D match to TRBD1 (5 bases). The receptor comes from a human donor with melanoma. Sequenced material: CD8+ T cells from blood, taken from a patient treated with checkpoint blockade. DNA of the CDR3: TGTGCCAGCAGTGATGATAGCTGGGTAGGGGACACCGGGGAGCTGTTTTTT. Translating it yields CASSDDSWVGDTGELFF. Looking up the rest from reference TRBV25-1 and TRBJ2-2 gives the full variable domain: EADIYQTPRYLVIGTGKKITLECSQTMGHDKMYWYQQDPGMELHLIHYSYGVNSTEKGDLSSESTVSRIRTEHFPLTLESARPSHTSQYLCASSDDSWVGDTGELFFGEGSRLTVL.